This TCR beta chain was sequenced during a study of shared clonotypes between healthy human individuals. General study points: Memory subsets generally showed lower estimated richness than naive subsets.

J was trimmed by 2 bases and V by 3 bases; bases with no gene match: 3. The CDR3 has 16 residues. The germline V gene has CDR1 SGHRS and CDR2 YFSETQ. Authors' methods: For the immunoSEQ data, sequences were junction-only without quality scores, so filtering differed. TCRdb's table, derived via immunoSEQ multiplex PCR, lists solely in-frame clones and lacks some. D and trimming come from the DNA, and the V and J calls and clone size come from that table. The data contain about 1.5 million clones, 98% of them seen just once; the ten biggest clones take up approximately 0.44%. With regard to this clone: Its antigen remains unidentified. Different DNA sequences within this sample yield the same CDR3.

CD4+ cells yielded CD45RA+ naive and CD45RA-negative memory subsets. Sequences were obtained from naive CD4+ T cells sorted from blood. The subset here: CD45RA+ positively selected. The J gene is TRBJ2-3, the V gene TRBV5-1; 13 positions match TRBD2. The TCR comes from a man aged 25-45 years in good health. The CDR3 reads CASSSGLAGITDTQYF. CDR3 coding DNA: TGCGCCAGCAGCTCGGGACTAGCGGGAATCACAGATACGCAGTATTTT.